Below, 5 T cell receptor beta chains from the same sample are listed, as sequenced in a study of cytomegalovirus exposure and HLA in healthy donors listed by TCRdb under 2017. The library came from the immunoSEQ multiplex PCR assay. For the multiplex PCR, a mixture combining 60 forward primers for TCR Vbeta segments and 13 reverse primers for TCR Jbeta segments was used. The immuneACCESS repertoire file appears here via TCRdb, limited to in-frame rearrangements. These files lack a portion of the clones; in checked studies, under half of the deficit traces to unresolved V genes, and the cause of the others is not known. For this sample the table gives about 160,000 clones, of which 75% were detected only once. The ten biggest clones cover about 3% of the sample. The sequencing sample was made of PBMCs. These receptors all stem from a woman in her fifties or sixties in good health and CMV-seropositive.

The chain joins TRBV2 to TRBJ1-2; 10 nucleotides agree with TRBD1. The germline CDR1 and CDR2 sequences are SNHLY and FYNNEI. The CDR3 spans 14 residues. The V and J ends lost 5 bases and 3 bases, in that order; junction bases with no gene match: 3. The CDR3 coding sequence is TGTGCCAGCAGTACCGGGACAGGGGACTATGGCTACACCTTC. It codes for CASSTGTGDYGYTF.

As to this clone: At one end, the junction sequence differs from germline, possibly due to a read error. This chain connects TRBV5-1 to TRBJ2-2; D is perhaps TRBD1 (5 bases). The germline V gene has CDR1 SGHRS and CDR2 YFSETQ. CDR3 length: 15 amino acids. This CDR3 reads CASSSTAAKTGELFF. The CDR3 DNA reads as TGCGCCAGCAGTTCGACAGCTGCGAAGACCGGGGAGCTGTTTTTT.

The V gene is TRBV10-1, the J gene TRBJ2-3, with D perhaps TRBD1 (6 bases). The germline V gene has CDR1 WNHNN and CDR2 SYGVQD (reference sequence). The CDR3 runs to 13 residues. Trimming stripped 4 bases from V and 3 bases from J, with 8 bases between. CDR3 protein: CASSARGTDTQYF. As DNA, the CDR3 is TGCGCCAGCAGTGCTAGGGGGACAGATACGCAGTATTTT.

The CDR3 nucleotides read TGTGCCAGTAATTCCCTAGCGGGGTTCACCGGGGAGCTGTTTTTT. Translated: CASNSLAGFTGELFF. The J gene is TRBJ2-2, the V gene TRBV19; 9 bases map to TRBD2. V dropped 7 bases and J dropped 4; count of bases not matched to a gene: 7. Germline CDR1 and CDR2: LNHDA and SQIVND (reference sequence). The CDR3 sequence is 15 residues long.

This chain links TRBV6-5 with TRBJ2-5, with D possibly matching TRBD2 (5 bases). Germline V gene lookup returns CDR1 MNHEY and CDR2 SVGAGI. The CDR3 extends over 13 amino acids. The V gene lost 3 bases and the J gene lost 5 bases, with 10 bases spanning the gap. CDR3 coding DNA: TGTGCCAGCAGTTATCTACGGGGTGAGACCCAGTACTTC. This codes for CASSYLRGETQYF.